This T cell receptor (beta chain) was documented in a study of control samples from healthy donors and cancer patients. Sequencing was performed with immunoSEQ multiplex PCR; in TCRdb, only in-frame clones are kept and a portion is missing. The repertoire consists of around 120,000 clones, with just over 90% occurring once and the leading ten covering about 1.7%. The TCR originated in a man aged 45 to 65 with head and neck cancer. The specimen was PBMCs.

In nucleotides, the CDR3 is TGTGCCAGCAGTTACTCGAAGTTCTATGGCTACACCTTC. Translating gives CASSYSKFYGYTF. The chain employs TRBV6-2 or TRBV6-3 and TRBJ1-2; D remains unclear. Deletions cut 0 bases from V and 4 bases from J, with 6 bases between. This CDR3 comprises 13 residues. Germline CDR1 is MNHEY and CDR2 is SVGEGT.